This section outlines one TCR beta chain sequence together with its context. Antigen specificity is unknown. The authors divided CD4+ cells into CD45RA+ naive and CD45RA-negative memory subsets. Sorted-subset replicate PCRs used approximately 200 ng of genomic DNA. This amount corresponded to approximately 30,000 T cell genomes. Sequencing used immunoSEQ multiplex PCR; TCRdb keeps in-frame clones, though not all of them. The data hold roughly 2,300,000 clones, with 92% observed a single time. The data belong to a study of shared clonotypes between healthy human individuals. Overall study: There were three CD4 naive, three CD4 memory, two CD8 naive and one CD8 memory plates per donor.

Study-level results: Estimated clonotype richness was generally higher in naive than memory subsets.

Germline V gene lookup returns CDR1 SGHRS and CDR2 YFSETQ. V lost 2 bases and J 0 bases, leaving 16 bases between the germline ends. The CDR3 has 17 amino acids. What was sequenced was naive CD4+ T cells from PBMCs. As to subset: CD45RA+ positively selected. The rearrangement joins TRBV5-1 to TRBJ2-3, with D possibly called TRBD1 or TRBD2 (6 bases each). The sequence came from a man between 18 and 35 years old in good health. Some clones in this sample may be carry-over from other donors' samples. The CDR3 DNA is TGCGCCAGCAGCTTTGGCGGAGGGGGAACTAGCACAGATACGCAGTATTTT. Translation: CASSFGGGGTSTDTQYF.